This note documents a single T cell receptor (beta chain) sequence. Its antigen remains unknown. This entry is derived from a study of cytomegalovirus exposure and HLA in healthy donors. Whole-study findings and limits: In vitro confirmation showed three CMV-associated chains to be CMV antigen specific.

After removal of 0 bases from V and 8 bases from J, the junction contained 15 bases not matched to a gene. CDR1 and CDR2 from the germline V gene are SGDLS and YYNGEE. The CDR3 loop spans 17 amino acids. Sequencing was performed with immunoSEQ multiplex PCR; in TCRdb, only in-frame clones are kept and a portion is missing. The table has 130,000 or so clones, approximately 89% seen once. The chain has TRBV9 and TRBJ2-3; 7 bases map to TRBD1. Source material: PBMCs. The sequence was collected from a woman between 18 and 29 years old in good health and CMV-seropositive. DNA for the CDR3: TGTGCCAGCAGCGTAGATGGGCCAGGGGGACCTTTCGCTACGCAGTATTTT. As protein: CASSVDGPGGPFATQYF.